This T cell receptor (beta chain) stems from a study of post-analysis software for immune sequencing data. Study information: Several disease courses (relapsing-remitting, secondary progressive and progressive-relapsing) of multiple sclerosis were included. Overall study findings and caveats: Strong co-clustering by F measure was evident for samples that had been prepared in the same batch.

Built from TCR beta cDNA, the libraries had unique molecular identifiers in them. Researchers reported around 510,000 cDNA molecules coming from around 1 to 10 million T cells. Via MiXCR, TCRdb re-called the PCR reads, giving one row per CDR3 protein. The sample lists hundreds of thousands of distinct CDR3 sequences, 59% seen once, with about 10% in the top ten. In this sample, this clonotype turned up a few times. The antigen remains unidentified. Specimen: blood. This clonotype was obtained from a girl aged 2 to 9 with multiple sclerosis.

The CDR3, as DNA: TGTGCCAGCAGCCCACCCGGCAGGATTACCTATGGCTACACCTTC. Its protein is CASSPPGRITYGYTF. The V gene is TRBV11-2, the J gene TRBJ1-2; D is ambiguous. Germline V CDR1 and CDR2: SGHAT, FQNNGV. This CDR3 region has 15 residues. V lost 5 bases to trimming and J lost 4 bases, with 17 bases between them.